Described below is a single T cell receptor beta chain sequence and its context. What antigen it recognizes has not been identified. There are no base qualities to consult, and no much larger clone falls within one base. These data originate in a study of T cell changes during pregnancy in multiple sclerosis (dated by TCRdb to between 2017 and 2020). Regarding the research as a whole: The study looked at changes in the T cell repertoire across pregnancy in women with multiple sclerosis.

For this chain, trimming is 2 bases at the V end and 5 bases at the J end, and the number of junction bases without a gene match is 2. The CDR3 spans 13 residues, from the cysteine through the phenylalanine. Only CDR3 DNA is held: 39 bases, read in frame from base 1. CDR1 and CDR2 (MNHEY, SVGAGI) derive from the germline V gene. The protocol used for the library was the immunoSEQ multiplex PCR assay. In TCRdb, the immuneACCESS table is reduced to in-frame sequences with V and J assigned. These tables do not hold every clone; where another copy was compared, an unresolved V gene accounts for under half, and the others remain unexplained. This sample is represented by approximately 40,000 clones; about 90% of them were singletons. The top ten clonotypes cover approximately 5.1% of the sample.

The receptor comes from a female donor in good health, enrolled as a control in a pregnancy study. The starting material was peripheral blood, obtained in the first trimester of pregnancy. The rearrangement combines TRBV6-5 with TRBJ2-7, and 8 bases in between align with TRBD1. The encoded CDR3 is CASSYGQGHEQYF. At the DNA level, the sequence is TGTGCCAGCAGTTACGGACAGGGCCACGAGCAGTACTTC.